This record concerns one TCR beta chain sequence. What it recognizes is unknown. This sample includes further DNA sequences coding for the same CDR3. PCR primers comprised 60 Vbeta and 13 Jbeta primers. Measured with immunoSEQ multiplex PCR; TCRdb has only the in-frame clones, and not every one. This sample has approximately 210,000 clones, with about 80% found just once. The data were taken from a study of cytomegalovirus exposure and HLA in healthy donors. The CDR3 has 16 amino acids. Germline V gene sequence: CDR1 MDHEN, CDR2 SYDVKM. With 3 bases clipped from V and 0 bases from J, the junction kept 6 bases outside the gene matches. Regarding the study as a whole: Investigators reported 150 to 200 TCR beta chains as tied to cytomegalovirus.

The chain combines TRBV28 with TRBJ1-2; TRBD1 agrees at 8 bases. The source is a woman aged 45-65 years in good health and CMV-seropositive. Sequencing input: PBMCs. In nucleotides, the CDR3 is TGTGCCAGCAGTTTGGGGGGGACAGGCGCTAACTATGGCTACACCTTC. Amino acid sequence: CASSLGGTGANYGYTF.